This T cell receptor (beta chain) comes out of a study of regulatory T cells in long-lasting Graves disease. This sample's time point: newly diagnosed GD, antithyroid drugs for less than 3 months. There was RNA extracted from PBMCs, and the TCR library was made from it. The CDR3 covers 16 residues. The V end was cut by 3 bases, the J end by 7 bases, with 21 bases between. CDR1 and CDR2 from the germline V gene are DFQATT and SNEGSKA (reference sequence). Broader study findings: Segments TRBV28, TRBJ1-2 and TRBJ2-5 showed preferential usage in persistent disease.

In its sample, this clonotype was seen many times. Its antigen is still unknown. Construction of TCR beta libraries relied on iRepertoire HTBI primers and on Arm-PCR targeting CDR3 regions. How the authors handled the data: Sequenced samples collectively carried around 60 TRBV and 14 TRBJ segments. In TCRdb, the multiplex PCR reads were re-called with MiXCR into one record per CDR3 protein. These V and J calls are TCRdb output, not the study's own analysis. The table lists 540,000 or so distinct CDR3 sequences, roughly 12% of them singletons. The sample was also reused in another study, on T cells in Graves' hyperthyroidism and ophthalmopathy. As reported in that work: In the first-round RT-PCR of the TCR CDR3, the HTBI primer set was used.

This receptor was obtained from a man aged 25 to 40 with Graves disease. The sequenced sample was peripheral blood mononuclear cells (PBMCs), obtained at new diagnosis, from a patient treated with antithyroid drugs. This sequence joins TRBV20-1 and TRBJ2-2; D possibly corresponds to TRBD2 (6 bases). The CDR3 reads CSASGRETGEVGELFF. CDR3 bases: TGCAGTGCTAGCGGAAGGGAGACGGGAGAGGTCGGGGAGCTGTTTTTT.